This T cell receptor beta chain was obtained from a study of cytomegalovirus exposure and HLA in healthy donors (dated by TCRdb to about 2017). About the full investigation: An earlier analysis of a few hundred of the donors reported around 280 Gb of sequence data and 95 million to 130 million unique TCR beta sequences obtained from 150 million to 200 million T cells. The study combined high-throughput TCR immunosequencing, statistical association of individual TCRs with disease status, and machine learning to predict cytomegalovirus infection status. Among 300 to 500 genotyped donors of the cohort, an average of approximately 240,000 unique TCR beta nucleotide sequences was sequenced per donor, of which about 19% were non-productive. An early release covering about 600 HLA-typed donors comprised about 300 gigabases of sequencing data and some 79 million unique TCR sequences. Both class I and class II loci were covered by HLA typing, at four-digit resolution. Besides the first cohort of 666 subjects, a separate validation cohort made up of 120 different subjects was used. Using immunosequencing, the study profiled T cell repertoires from about 620 subjects and related those repertoires to cytomegalovirus serostatus. Because of strong linkage in the cohort, roughly five DR-DQ haplotypes were treated as single units for association and clustering. Donor age, sex, ethnicity and CMV serostatus were compiled together with the repertoire data. A later analysis re-analyzed previously published TCR beta repertoires from about 600 donors and added high-resolution HLA genotyping to study TCR occurrence patterns. Genome-wide SNP genotypes for about three fifths of the roughly 670 donors were used in a later genetic analysis, which treated that subset as a discovery cohort. Every repertoire in the discovery cohort had been generated on one and the same sequencing platform. An earlier analysis of about 620 of the donors applied high-throughput TCR beta sequencing to assess whether each TCR beta V gene segment acted as functional or pseudogenic. Typing coverage differed by locus: A, B, C, DRB1 and DQB1 were typed in roughly 620-630 donors, DQA1 in 522, DPA1 in around 610, and DPB1 in 400 to 480. In the later analysis, no new phenotypic data were used to find candidate immune exposures; instead, reliance was placed on TCR beta sequences and their occurrence across donors. The study aimed to test whether cataloging public T cell receptors could reveal signatures of past pathogen exposure. The genetic ancestry cluster associated with self-reported Caucasian donors included 81% of the 300 to 450 genotyped donors.

General study outcomes and caveats: Only TCR beta chains were sequenced in this cohort, and the absence of alpha or paired-chain data limited detectable features. In a later analysis, most CMV-associated TCR beta chains were found to appear HLA-restricted, with HLA associations seemingly driven largely by CMV exposure. A cluster of highly shared sequence variants was judged likely to be a technical artifact of the sequencing pipeline. In a later genetic analysis, fewer N-insertions in productive TCRs were reported among donors in an Asian-associated ancestry cluster than the 666-donor mean. A further reported finding was that TCR beta sequences accurately predicted the HLA-A and HLA-B alleles for most subjects in the first cohort. A later analysis found that HLA-associated TCR beta chains were more clonally expanded and had lower generation probabilities than equally common non-associated chains. For the cohort, immune exposure information was limited to CMV serostatus. Cytomegalovirus status was reported to be diagnosed by the classifier with high specificity and sensitivity in both the original and validation cohorts. In the study, 150 to 200 TCR beta chains were listed as associated with cytomegalovirus. Because HLA typing was missing for some donors at each locus, association tests included only the typed subset. An earlier analysis of approximately 590 of the donors showed that most TCR beta V segments appeared in productive rearrangements either about 87% or about 30% of the time, which broadly matched IMGT annotations. Correlated functional status among segregating V segments might be attributable to linkage disequilibrium, but an unknown experimental factor could not be ruled out. Assigning TCR associations to individual alleles was difficult when HLA alleles, especially DR and DQ, strongly co-occurred. A later genetic analysis associated a missense DCLRE1C variant with V-gene and J-gene trimming of TCR beta chains, and an independent cohort replicated the association. Because the 87-base-pair reads could not distinguish some IMGT-functional V segments, including TRBV6-2 and TRBV6-3, those segments were excluded. According to a later analysis, parvovirus B19, influenza, CMV and Epstein-Barr virus appeared linked to several top co-occurrence clusters. In a later analysis, the rate of TCR association differed among HLA loci, with DRB1 alleles having the most associated TCRs and HLA-C alleles having the fewest. Across donors, most TCR sequences were observed very rarely, whereas some public TCRs were present in many individuals. Over 15 rarely observed V segments, including chromosome 9 orphons, were excluded from the earlier analysis of about 500 of the donors because counts were too low. Presence/absence analyses assumed roughly uniform sequencing depth across donors, an assumption that may not hold. In a later analysis, 15,000 to 20,000 TCR beta sequences were associated with specific HLA alleles at a false discovery rate of 0.05. In vitro tests confirmed that a few of the cytomegalovirus-associated TCR beta chains recognize cytomegalovirus antigens. It was suggested by the authors that the approach could potentially be generalized to other disease states and immunological phenotypes.

The cohort was made up of approximately 700 healthy bone marrow donors. At the time of sampling, all cohort members were nominally healthy, though unrecorded immune exposures were likely present. The donor tested CMV seropositive and was one of the 289 seropositive cohort members. A peripheral blood sample was collected from each donor, and TCR beta sequencing was performed on peripheral blood mononuclear cells. The Qiagen DNeasy Blood Extraction Kit was used to extract genomic DNA from the blood cell samples. As concerns this clone: It lacks a known antigen. The input lacks base qualities; no much larger clone sits a single base away. This sample includes further DNA sequences coding for the same CDR3.

Cut back by 1 base and 4 bases, the V and J ends lie 10 bases apart. Taken from cysteine to phenylalanine, the CDR3 has 14 residues. Solely the CDR3 DNA is kept, with 42 bases framed from the first base. The germline V gene (reference sequence) gives CDR1 as SGHAT and CDR2 as FQDESV. The method behind the library was the immunoSEQ multiplex PCR assay. For the multiplex PCR, a mixture combining 60 forward primers for TCR Vbeta segments and 13 reverse primers for TCR Jbeta segments was used. The CDR3 region of rearranged TCR beta genes was amplified from genomic DNA with a multiplex PCR assay. Amplified TCR beta libraries were sequenced as 87-base-pair reads on the Illumina HiSeq System. In the source study's methods: In a later analysis, roughly 80 million unique TCR beta chains were counted across the approximately 640 repertoires, and roughly 10 million of these chains were shared by at least two donors. Raw reads were error-corrected and collapsed into unique sequences by a nearest-neighbor algorithm in which closely related sequences were merged to remove PCR and sequencing errors. V, D and J gene segments were assigned by aligning CDR3 sequences to IMGT reference sequences. For a sequence to be retained, a match of at least six nucleotides to both a V gene segment and a J gene segment was required. A rearrangement was called productive if the CDR3 had no stop codons and remained in frame with V and J, and every other rearrangement was called non-productive. CDR3 was defined according to IMGT convention as the region running from the second conserved V-encoded cysteine to the conserved J-encoded phenylalanine. The earlier analysis of roughly 590 of the donors excluded any sequence lacking an unambiguous match to a single V gene segment. In an earlier analysis of approximately 500 of the donors, a V segment was called functional when productive rearrangements were above 56.7%, and segregating when the standard deviation between donors exceeded 5%. To diagnose cytomegalovirus status from the catalog of TCR beta chain sequences, a statistical classification framework was built. A later analysis assigned V and J genes by comparing TCR nucleotide sequences with IMGT/GENE-DB human TR gene sequences. The TCRdist pipeline was used in a later analysis to assign CDR3 sequences and most-parsimonious VDJ recombination scenarios. In a later analysis, every TCR beta chain was defined by the combination of its CDR3 amino acid sequence and its V-gene family, and reads without a unique V-gene family were dropped. To address suspected cross-contamination and a sequencing artifact, a later analysis removed several hundred highly shared, low-generation-probability nucleotide sequences. A later analysis calculated a clonal expansion index for each public chain from normalized within-repertoire ranks of inferred template counts. In a later analysis, generation probabilities were computed with a VDJ recombination model fitted to out-of-frame rearrangements, and the resulting probabilities were checked against IGoR. A later analysis scored TCR-TCR, TCR-HLA and TCR-CMV co-occurrence with hypergeometric tests, applying a repertoire-size bias correction to TCR pairs. To estimate false discovery rates, a later analysis permuted the HLA or CMV assignments 20 times. In a later analysis, co-occurring TCRs were grouped using DBSCAN, and TCRdist sequence similarity was added for clustering within HLA-allele-positive subsets. Co-occurrence clustering excluded repertoires with fewer than 30,000 or more than 120,000 public chains, plus five with anomalous nucleotide sharing. As stored in TCRdb, this immuneACCESS dataset retains in-frame rearrangements with V and J assigned. A fraction of the clones does not appear; measured against another copy, unresolved V genes explain less than half of the discrepancy, and the remainder lacks a known reason. V and J calls and clone size follow that table, whereas D and trimming were derived from the DNA. Present in this sample are about 99,000 clones, 60% to 85% of which were seen just once. Under 4.5% of the sample is in the top ten clones.

The rearrangement combines TRBV11-1 with TRBJ1-1, and TRBD1 may be the D gene, going by 5 matching bases. The receptor was derived from a man aged 50 or older in good health and CMV-seropositive. Source material: PBMCs. The CDR3: CASSLGQGGTEAFF. The sequenced DNA is TGTGCCAGCAGCTTAGGTCAGGGTGGCACTGAAGCTTTCTTT.